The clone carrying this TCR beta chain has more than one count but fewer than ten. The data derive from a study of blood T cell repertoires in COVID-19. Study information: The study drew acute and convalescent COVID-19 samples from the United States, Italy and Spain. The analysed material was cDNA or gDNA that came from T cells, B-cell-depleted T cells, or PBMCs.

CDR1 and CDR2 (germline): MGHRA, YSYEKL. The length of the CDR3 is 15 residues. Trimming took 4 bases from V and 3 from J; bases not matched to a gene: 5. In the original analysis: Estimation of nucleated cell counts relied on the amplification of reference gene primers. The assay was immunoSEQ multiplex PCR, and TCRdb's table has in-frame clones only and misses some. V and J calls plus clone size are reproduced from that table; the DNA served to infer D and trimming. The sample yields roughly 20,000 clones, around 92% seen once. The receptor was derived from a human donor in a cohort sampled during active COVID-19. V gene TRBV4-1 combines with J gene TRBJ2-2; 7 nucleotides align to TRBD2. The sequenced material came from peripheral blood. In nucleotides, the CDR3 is TGCGCCAGCAGCCTGGCGGGAGACCACACCGGGGAGCTGTTTTTT. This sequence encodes CASSLAGDHTGELFF.